The clone carrying this TCR beta chain was recorded at least ten times. This specimen comes from a study of T cells after yellow fever vaccination. TCRdb analysed the 5' RACE reads with MiXCR anew, one entry per CDR3 protein. The sample lists about 58,000 distinct CDR3 sequences, around 5.4% seen once, with roughly 31% in the top ten. General study points: Booster samples showed a return of most primary-vaccination clones (roughly 96% CD4, approximately 90% CD8).

V lost 2 bases to trimming and J lost 10 bases, with 12 bases between them. The germline V gene has CDR1 SQVTM and CDR2 ANQGSEA. This CDR3 region has 12 residues. This TCR was recovered from a man aged 18 to 29 who received the YFV17D yellow fever vaccine. Sample: PBMCs, either bulk or a sorted T-cell subset (CD4+, CD8+, memory, or dextramer-sorted; not recorded which), taken on the day of the yellow fever booster vaccination. The chain is built from TRBV29-1 and TRBJ2-1; D remains ambiguous. The CDR3 DNA sequence: TGCAGCGTTGAATTCGGGTTGGGAGAGCAGTTCTTC. It yields the protein CSVEFGLGEQFF.